This is a list of T cell receptor beta chains from one sample in a study of blood T cell repertoires in COVID-19. Method: immunoSEQ multiplex PCR; TCRdb's copy keeps in-frame clones and lacks some. This sample has about 140,000 clones; about 90% occur once, and the top ten carry roughly a tenth. Material: peripheral blood. The receptors were gathered from a man in his fifties or sixties with active or convalescent COVID-19. Each CDR3 is given without its conserved first and last residue. Clone sizes are given selectively: once, few, many, or a class where the clone is expanded.

j_call v_call clone_size cdr3_length cdr3_aa
TRBJ2-5 TRBV6-6 - 11 ASTEDRAETQY
TRBJ1-1 TRBV12-3/TRBV12-4 - 10 ASSLGDREAF
TRBJ1-6 TRBV28 - 14 ASSSALDRVNSPLH
TRBJ1-5 TRBV21-1 once 13 ASSHDRVSNQPQH
TRBJ2-7 TRBV29-1 - 10 SVVSYRAEQY
TRBJ2-1 TRBV19 once 13 ASRPAGGPYNEQF
TRBJ1-3 TRBV7-8 once 12 ASSLGTSGNTIY
TRBJ2-1 TRBV4-3 - 15 ASSQRNVGTAYNEQF
TRBJ2-2 TRBV29-1 once 15 SAQRASGGANTGELF
TRBJ1-5 TRBV28 - 12 ASKGGGARQPQH
TRBJ2-7 TRBV7-8 - 12 ASSLRTGGYEQY
TRBJ2-7 TRBV6-2/TRBV6-3 - 10 ASSARGGEQY
TRBJ2-7 TRBV6-5 - 10 ASRGTTYEQY
TRBJ2-7 TRBV28 - 11 ASSDGTVYEQY
TRBJ2-5 TRBV5-8 - 14 ASSLSGQGARETQY
TRBJ2-5 TRBV6-5 few 12 ASSYDTSGETQY
TRBJ1-1 TRBV13 - 13 ASSSPGQGNTEAF
TRBJ2-7 TRBV29-1 - 9 SVGRSYEQY
TRBJ2-7 TRBV9 - 14 ASSVGFRDREGEQY
TRBJ2-6 TRBV6-6 - 14 ASSYSSRSGANVLT
TRBJ2-7 TRBV28 - 11 ASRLDRAYEQY
TRBJ2-1 TRBV24-1 - 15 ATSDPGTSGVYNEQF
TRBJ1-3 TRBV5-4 - 13 ASSLDPFSGNTIY
TRBJ2-3 TRBV28 once 16 ASSFPPGFGGSTDTQY
TRBJ2-7 TRBV6-1 - 12 ASSEWAGLYEQY
TRBJ1-5 TRBV24-1 few 13 ATSDPREGNQPQH
TRBJ2-7 TRBV5-4 once 14 ASSPGGRTGGYEQY
TRBJ1-2 TRBV30 once 12 AWSGQILNYGYT
TRBJ1-4 TRBV29-1 - 11 SAEGTRNEKLF
TRBJ2-7 TRBV18 - 14 ASSPLGLAGVYEQY
TRBJ1-2 TRBV6-5 - 13 ASSYSGREAYGYT
TRBJ1-1 TRBV30 - 11 AWTGTGGYKAF
TRBJ2-1 TRBV24-1 - 15 ATSDYPSGRAYNEQF
TRBJ1-2 TRBV7-2 - 14 ASSLVAGGRNYGYT
TRBJ2-5 TRBV30 - 14 AWSTQPGGAQETQY
TRBJ2-7 TRBV28 few 13 ASSTGLAGSYEQY
TRBJ1-5 TRBV15 - 14 ATSTDRAPRNQPQH
TRBJ2-5 TRBV7-3 - 11 ASSFGGRETQY
TRBJ1-1 TRBV7-3 - 11 ASSARRNTEAF
TRBJ1-5 TRBV9 - 12 ASSSGVRNQPQH
TRBJ2-6 TRBV2 - 13 ASRQYRAGANVLT
TRBJ2-7 TRBV28 - 14 ASRALAGRAKYEQY
TRBJ2-5 TRBV5-5 - 12 ASHGTGGRETQY
TRBJ2-3 TRBV5-4 - 13 ASSLVVAGTDTQY
TRBJ1-1 TRBV6-5 - 11 ATSWGSNTEAF
TRBJ2-1 TRBV5-6 - 15 ASSPMTSGSTYNEQF
TRBJ2-5 TRBV7-8 - 12 ASSRYVSGETQY
TRBJ1-5 TRBV28 - 11 ASRTGTRQPQH
TRBJ2-1 TRBV5-4 - 14 ASSLKREASYNEQF
TRBJ2-7 TRBV28 - 12 ASIGGLAGYEQY
TRBJ1-1 TRBV7-9 - 15 ASSLTTGGLLNTEAF
TRBJ1-2 TRBV27 - 11 ASSPTGIYGYT
TRBJ1-2 TRBV9 - 12 ASSVAKGGHGYT
TRBJ1-4 TRBV11-2 - 13 ASSTMTGSNEKLF
TRBJ2-5 TRBV18 - 14 ASSPGQGAYVETQY
TRBJ2-1 TRBV2 - 11 ASSSLGGNEQF
TRBJ2-7 TRBV5-5 - 12 ASSLQQGGYEQY
TRBJ1-5 TRBV28 - 15 ASSLLPGQGANQPQH
TRBJ1-2 TRBV18 - 13 ASSLSQQGTDGYT